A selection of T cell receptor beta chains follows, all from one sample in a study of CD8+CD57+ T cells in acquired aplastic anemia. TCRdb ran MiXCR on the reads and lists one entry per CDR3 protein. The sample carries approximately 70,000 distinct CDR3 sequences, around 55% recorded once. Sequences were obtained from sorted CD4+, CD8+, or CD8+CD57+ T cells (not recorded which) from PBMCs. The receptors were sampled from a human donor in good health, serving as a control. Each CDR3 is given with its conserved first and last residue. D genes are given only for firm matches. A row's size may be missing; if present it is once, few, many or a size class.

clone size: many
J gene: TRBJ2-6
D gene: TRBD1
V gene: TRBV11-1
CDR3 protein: CASSLGRTGLSGANVLTF
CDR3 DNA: TGTGCCAGCAGCTTAGGGAGGACAGGTCTCTCTGGGGCCAACGTCCTGACTTTC

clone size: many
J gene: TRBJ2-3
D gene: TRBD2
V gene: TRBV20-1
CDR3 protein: CSARLAGSTDTQYF
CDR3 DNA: TGCAGTGCTAGGTTAGCGGGAAGCACAGATACGCAGTATTTT

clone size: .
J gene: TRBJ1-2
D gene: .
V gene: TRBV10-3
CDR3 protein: CAISEGTIHGYTF
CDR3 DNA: TGTGCCATCAGTGAGGGCACAATCCATGGCTACACCTTC

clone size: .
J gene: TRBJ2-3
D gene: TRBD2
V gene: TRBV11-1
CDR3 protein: CASSLGVAGAGADTQYF
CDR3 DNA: TGTGCCAGCAGCTTAGGGGTAGCGGGAGCTGGGGCAGATACGCAGTATTTT

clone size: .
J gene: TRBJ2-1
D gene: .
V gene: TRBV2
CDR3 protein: CASRDIYYEQSF
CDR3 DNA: TGTGCCAGCCGGGACATTTACTATGAGCAGTCCTTC

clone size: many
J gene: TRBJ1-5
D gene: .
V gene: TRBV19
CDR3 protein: CASSDFGTGGHQPQHF
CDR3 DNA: TGTGCCAGTAGTGACTTTGGGACCGGGGGACATCAGCCCCAGCATTTT

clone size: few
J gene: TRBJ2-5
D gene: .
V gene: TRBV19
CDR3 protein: CASTLGGKETQYF
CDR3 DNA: TGTGCCAGTACGCTAGGAGGGAAAGAGACCCAGTACTTC

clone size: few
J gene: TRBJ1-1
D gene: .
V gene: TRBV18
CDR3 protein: CASSPFSGGGQNTEAFF
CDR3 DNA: TGTGCCAGCTCACCATTCTCGGGGGGCGGGCAGAACACTGAAGCTTTCTTT

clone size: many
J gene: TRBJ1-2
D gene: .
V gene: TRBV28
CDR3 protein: CASRVPSYYGYTF
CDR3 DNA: TGTGCCAGCAGGGTGCCCTCCTACTATGGCTACACCTTC

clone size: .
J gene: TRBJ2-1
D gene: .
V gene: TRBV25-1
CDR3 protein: CASSDSSYNEQFF
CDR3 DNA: TGTGCCAGCAGTGACAGCTCCTACAATGAGCAGTTCTTC

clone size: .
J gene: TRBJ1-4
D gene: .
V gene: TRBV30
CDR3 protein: CAWSVEGIKLFF
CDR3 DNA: TGTGCCTGGAGTGTAGAGGGGATAAAACTGTTTTTT